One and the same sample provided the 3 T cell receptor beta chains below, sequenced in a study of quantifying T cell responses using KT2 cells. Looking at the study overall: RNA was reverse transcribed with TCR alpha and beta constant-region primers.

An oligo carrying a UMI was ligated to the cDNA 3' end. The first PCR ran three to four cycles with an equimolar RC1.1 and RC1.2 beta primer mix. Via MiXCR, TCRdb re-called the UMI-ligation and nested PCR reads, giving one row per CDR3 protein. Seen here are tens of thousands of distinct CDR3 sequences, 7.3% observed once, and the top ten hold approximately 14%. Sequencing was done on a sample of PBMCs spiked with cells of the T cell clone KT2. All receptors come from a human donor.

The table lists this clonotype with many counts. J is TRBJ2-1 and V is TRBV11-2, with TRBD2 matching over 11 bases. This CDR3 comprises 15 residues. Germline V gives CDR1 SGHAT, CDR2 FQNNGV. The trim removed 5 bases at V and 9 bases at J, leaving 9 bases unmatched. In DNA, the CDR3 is TGTGCCAGCAGCCCTATAGCGGGGGGGCGAGGTGAGCAGTTCTTC. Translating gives CASSPIAGGRGEQFF. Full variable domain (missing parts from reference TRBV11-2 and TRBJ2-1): EAGVAQSPRYKIIEKRQSVAFWCNPISGHATLYWYQQILGQGPKLLIQFQNNGVVDDSQLPKDRFSAERLKGVDSTLKIQPAKLEDSAVYLCASSPIAGGRGEQFFGPGTRLTVL.

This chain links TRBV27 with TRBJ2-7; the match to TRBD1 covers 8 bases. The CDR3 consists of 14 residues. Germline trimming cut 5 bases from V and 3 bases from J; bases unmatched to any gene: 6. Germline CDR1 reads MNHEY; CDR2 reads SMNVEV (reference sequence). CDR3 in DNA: TGTGCCAGCAGTCCCGGGACAGGCTACTACGAGCAGTACTTC. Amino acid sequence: CASSPGTGYYEQYF.

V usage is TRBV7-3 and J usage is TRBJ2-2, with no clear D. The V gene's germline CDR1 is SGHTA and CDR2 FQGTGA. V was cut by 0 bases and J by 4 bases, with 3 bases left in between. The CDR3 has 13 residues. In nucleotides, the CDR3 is TGTGCCAGCAGCTTAACCGGCACCGGGGAGCTGTTTTTT. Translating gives CASSLTGTGELFF.